The following is a TCR beta chain sequence with its context. This clone was detected only a few times. Its antigen is unknown. Per-base quality was not reported, and no clone a single base away is much larger than it. This sample was included in a study of beta chain features in type 1 diabetes (dated by TCRdb to between 2017 and 2018). General notes on the study: Mean age, gender distribution, total cell number and subset yield were not different between patients and healthy donors. A total of around 110,000,000 sorted cells were examined across all samples, and RNA yield correlated strongly with the number of cells per subset. In the study, recently diagnosed type 1 diabetes patients and matched healthy donors were compared on the TCRB repertoires of their sorted circulating CD4+ T cell subsets. Whereas all 28 donors provided naive and central memory subsets, regulatory and stem cell-like memory subsets were isolated from just 8 patients and roughly 8 healthy donors. General study outcomes and caveats: Naive, central memory and regulatory TCRB repertoires appeared to be more alike among patients than among healthy donors. Fewer insertions and more nucleotide deletions at VDJ recombination sites were observed in patients with type 1 diabetes, implying thymic rearrangement abnormalities. Shorter templates might be favored by PCR, yet because patient and control samples were amplified and corrected together, any such skew would affect both groups equally. Because the HLA sub-analyses included only small numbers of individuals, any influence of HLA type on TCRB rearrangement was left unresolved. Because cDNA was sequenced instead of genomic DNA, activated cells with high expression could be over-represented, although the groups did not differ in activation or CD3 levels. A moderate but significant shortening of TCRB CDR3 length was observed in type 1 diabetes patients in all four CD4+ subsets.

The junction shows trimming of 6 bases on V and 7 bases on J, plus 31 bases between the germline ends. According to the germline V gene, CDR1 reads SGHAT and CDR2 reads FQNNGV. The CDR3 holds 19 amino acids from the cysteine to the phenylalanine. Kept here is only the CDR3 DNA, which spans 57 bases and is read in frame from base 1. The High Capacity cDNA Reverse Transcription Kit was used to reverse transcribe all of the isolated RNA, meaning that expressed TCRB transcripts were what got sequenced. Naive, central memory and regulatory T cell samples underwent deep immunoSEQ sequencing, averaging around 4 million total reads per sample. After sorted cells were lysed in RLT buffer, RNA was extracted with DNase-treated RNeasy Micro or Mini kits, with the choice depending on cell number. Each cell subset was processed on its own to prevent cross-contamination, while patient and healthy donor samples were processed together. TCRB sequences were amplified from cDNA with the immunoSEQ multiplex PCR, producing 87-bp fragments spanning the CDR3 region. Amplicons were sequenced on the Illumina HiSeq platform. Concerning the study's data processing: PCR bias was corrected computationally using synthetic template baselines, and reads within Hamming distance 2 were collapsed, with unmergeable singletons discarded. Reads were aligned against IMGT to assign V, D and J genes, CDR3 length and insertions or deletions at six rearrangement sites. Clonotype counts were normalized to sorted cell number within each subset before computing true diversity and Gini coefficients with the tcR R package. The overlap coefficient, calculated on TCRB nucleotide sequences, was used to quantify repertoire sharing. As a proxy for the pre-selection repertoire, out-of-frame TCRB sequences from naive cells were analyzed. Not all clones reach the TCRdb copy of this immuneACCESS table, which keeps in-frame sequences only. Checked studies attribute under half of the gap to unresolved V genes and leave the rest unexplained. The D gene and trimming were derived from the DNA, and the V and J assignments and clone size from that table. For this sample there are about 620,000 clones; 15% to 17% appear just once. The ten largest clones capture 0.093% of the sample.

Each donor gave one peripheral blood draw, averaging about 100 mL, which was collected into heparinised tubes. Using a panel that included CD45RO, CCR7, CD25, CD127, CD95 and CD27, naive, central memory, regulatory and stem cell-like memory CD4+ T cells were sorted on a BD FACSAria II. All sorted populations exceeded 98% purity. PBMCs were isolated right away by Lymphoprep density gradient centrifugation and were stained directly, without culture. So that batch effects would be minimized, each experiment stained and sorted samples in pairs, pairing one healthy donor with one patient. The rearranged segments are TRBV11-2 and TRBJ2-1; possibly the D gene is TRBD1, per 7 matching bases. The source of this sequence is a young man in good health. Source material: naive CD4+ T cells from blood. Taken with the paper, the label for cell subset or site translates to: true naive CD4+ T cells. The base sequence is TGTGCCAGCAGTTTTACTGCTCGAAGACAGGGAGGATTCAGGAATGAGCAGTTCTTC. This translates into CASSFTARRQGGFRNEQFF. The variable domain in full, with residues beyond the CDR3 obtained from the reference TRBV11-2 and TRBJ2-1 genes, is EAGVAQSPRYKIIEKRQSVAFWCNPISGHATLYWYQQILGQGPKLLIQFQNNGVVDDSQLPKDRFSAERLKGVDSTLKIQPAKLEDSAVYLCASSFTARRQGGFRNEQFFGPGTRLTVL.